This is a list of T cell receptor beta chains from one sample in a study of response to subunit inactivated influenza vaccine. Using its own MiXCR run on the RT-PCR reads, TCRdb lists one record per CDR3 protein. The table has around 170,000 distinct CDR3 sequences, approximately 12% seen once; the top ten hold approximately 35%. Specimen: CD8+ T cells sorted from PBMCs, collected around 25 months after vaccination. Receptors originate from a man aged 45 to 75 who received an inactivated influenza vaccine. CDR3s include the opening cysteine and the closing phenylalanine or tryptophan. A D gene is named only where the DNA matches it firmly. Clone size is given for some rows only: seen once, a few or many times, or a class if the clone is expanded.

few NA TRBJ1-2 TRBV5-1 TGCGCCAGCAGCGAGGGGGCTAACTATGGCTACACCTTC CASSEGANYGYTF
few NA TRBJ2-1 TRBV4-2 TGTGCCAGCAGCCAAGACCCCCTAGCGATTAATGAGCAGTTCTTC CASSQDPLAINEQFF
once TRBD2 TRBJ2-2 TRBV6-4 TGTGCCAGCAGTGACTCGATTTCAGCGGGAGTAGGCACCGGGGAGCTGTTTTTT CASSDSISAGVGTGELFF
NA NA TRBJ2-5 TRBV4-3 TGCGCCAGCAGCTCCCGGTCCCTTGGGACCCAGTACTTC CASSSRSLGTQYF
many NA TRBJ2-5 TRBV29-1 TGCAGCGTTGAAGGTGGGGTTACCAGTGCACAGAAGGAGACCCAGTACTTC CSVEGGVTSAQKETQYF
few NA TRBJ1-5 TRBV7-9 TGTGCCAGCAGCCCACAGGGAATCGGTCAGCCCCAGCATTTT CASSPQGIGQPQHF
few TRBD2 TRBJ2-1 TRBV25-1 TGTGCCAGCAGCGCCTCTAGCGGGGTTGGCAATGAGCAGTTCTTC CASSASSGVGNEQFF
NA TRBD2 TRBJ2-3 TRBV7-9 TGTGCCAGCAGCTCCACTGTGACTAGCGCCATCACAGATACGCAGTATTTT CASSSTVTSAITDTQYF
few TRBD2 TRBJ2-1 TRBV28 TGTGCCAGCAGTCAGACTAGCCCCAATGAGCAGTTCTTC CASSQTSPNEQFF
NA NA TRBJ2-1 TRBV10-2 TGCGCCAGCAGTGGGGGGGGGCTATACAATGAGCAGTTCTTC CASSGGGLYNEQFF
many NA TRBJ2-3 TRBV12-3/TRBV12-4 TGTGCCAGCAGTTCTCCGGGCCCCACAGATACGCAGTATTTT CASSSPGPTDTQYF
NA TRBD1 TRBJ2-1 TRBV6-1 TGTGCCAGCAGTGTAACAACAGGGGGCTATGAGCAGTTCTTC CASSVTTGGYEQFF
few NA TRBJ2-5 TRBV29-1 TGCAGCGTTGAAGATCGAGGGACAATGGAGACCCAGTACTTC CSVEDRGTMETQYF
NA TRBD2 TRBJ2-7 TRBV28 TGTGCCAGCAGCAGACTAGCGGGTGTGTACGAGCAGTACTTC CASSRLAGVYEQYF
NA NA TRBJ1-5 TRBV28 TGTGCCAGCAGGAAGACCGCGGGTCCGGGACAGCCCCAGCATTTT CASRKTAGPGQPQHF
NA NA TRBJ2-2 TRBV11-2 TGTGCCAGCAGCCCCCGGGGTAGCGCTACTCCCCACACCGGGGAGCTGTTTTTT CASSPRGSATPHTGELFF
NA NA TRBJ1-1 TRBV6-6 TGTGCCACCAGGGGCCGGAACACTGAAGCTTTCTTT CATRGRNTEAFF
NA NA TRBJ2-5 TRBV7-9 TGTGCCAGCAGCTTAAGACAGCGAGAGACCCAGTACTTC CASSLRQRETQYF
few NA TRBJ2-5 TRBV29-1 TGCAGCGTTGTCCAAGGGTGGACAATAGAGACCCAGTACTTC CSVVQGWTIETQYF
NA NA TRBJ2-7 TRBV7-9 TGTGCCAGCAGTGGGACCCACACCTACGAGCAGTACTTC CASSGTHTYEQYF
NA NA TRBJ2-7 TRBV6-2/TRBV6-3 TGTGCCAGCAGCCCGGGGCGTCAGCGCCCCTACGAGCAGTACTTC CASSPGRQRPYEQYF
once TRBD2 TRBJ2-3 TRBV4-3 TGCGCCAGCAGCCAAGATTCTGCTAGCGGGAGCGTTTTGGATACGCAGTATTTT CASSQDSASGSVLDTQYF
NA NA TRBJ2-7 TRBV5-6 TGTGCCAGCAGCTTGCCCGGGGGTTTTTACGAGCAGTACTTC CASSLPGGFYEQYF
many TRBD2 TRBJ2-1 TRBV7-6 TGTGCCAGCAGCTCTCCGAGAGGTAGTCTAGCGGGAGTAAACAATGAGCAGTTCTTC CASSSPRGSLAGVNNEQFF
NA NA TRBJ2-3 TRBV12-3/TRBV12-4 TGTGCCAGCAGTCCGTGGGCTAGCACAGATACGCAGTATTTT CASSPWASTDTQYF
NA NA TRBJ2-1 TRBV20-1 TGCAGTGCCCAGGGAGATGAGCAGTTCTTC CSAQGDEQFF
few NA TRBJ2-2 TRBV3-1 TGTGCCAGCAGCGCGGTCTGGGGGAGCGACACCGGGGAGCTGTTTTTT CASSAVWGSDTGELFF
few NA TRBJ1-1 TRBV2 TGTGCCAGCAGGGTCAGGGCAAGAGAAGCTTTCTTT CASRVRAREAFF
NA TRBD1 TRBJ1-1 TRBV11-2 TGTGCCAGCAGCTTACGGACAGGGGTGAACACTGAAGCTTTCTTT CASSLRTGVNTEAFF
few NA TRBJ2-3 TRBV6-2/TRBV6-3 TGTGCCAGCAGCTTCGGCAGGGGCCCAACAGATACGCAGTATTTT CASSFGRGPTDTQYF
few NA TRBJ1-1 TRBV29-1 TGCAGCGTTGTCGGAGTGCGGGCCAGAACCCGGGAGACTGAAGCTTTCTTT CSVVGVRARTRETEAFF
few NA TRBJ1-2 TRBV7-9 TGTGCCAGCAGCGTAACAGGGCCCTATGGCTACACCTTC CASSVTGPYGYTF
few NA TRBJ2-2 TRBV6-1 TGTGCCAGCAGCTCTACGCTGACCGGGGAGCTGTTTTTT CASSSTLTGELFF
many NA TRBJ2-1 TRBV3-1 TGTGCCAGCAGCCAAAGGGGGAATTTCGATGAGCAGTTCTTC CASSQRGNFDEQFF
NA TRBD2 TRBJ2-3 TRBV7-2 TGTGCCAGCAGCATCGGACTAGCGGGGGTCGCAGATACGCAGTATTTT CASSIGLAGVADTQYF
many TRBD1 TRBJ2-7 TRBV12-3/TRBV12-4 TGTGCCAGCAGCCAAGACAGGGGGTTCTACGAGCAGTACTTC CASSQDRGFYEQYF
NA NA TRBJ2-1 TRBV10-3 TGTGCCATCCAGGCCTACAATGAGCAGTTCTTC CAIQAYNEQFF